The T cell receptor (beta chain) described here comes from a study of cytomegalovirus exposure and HLA in healthy donors. Study-level points and caveats: The listing of 150 to 200 TCR beta chains classed them as cytomegalovirus-associated. A link between a missense DCLRE1C variant and TCR beta V- and J-gene trimming emerged from a later analysis.

V shed 9 bases and J shed 0 bases, with 33 bases lying between them. The CDR3 runs 21 residues. Germline V gene sequence: CDR1 LNHDA, CDR2 SQIVND (reference sequence). It was with 60 Vbeta and 13 Jbeta primers that the PCR ran. Repertoires were generated with immunoSEQ multiplex PCR, while TCRdb's copy carries only in-frame clones and drops some. This table holds roughly 160,000 clones, around 85% found once. Remarks on this clone: Its target is not known.

The receptor's source is a man between 18 and 29 years old in good health and CMV-seropositive. The chain is built from TRBV19 and TRBJ1-3; tentatively, D is TRBD1 (6 bases). Material for sequencing was PBMCs. The CDR3 reads CARGHKPQTPLCPSSGNTIYF. CDR3 DNA: TGTGCCAGGGGACACAAACCCCAAACCCCACTTTGCCCTAGCTCTGGAAACACCATATATTTT.